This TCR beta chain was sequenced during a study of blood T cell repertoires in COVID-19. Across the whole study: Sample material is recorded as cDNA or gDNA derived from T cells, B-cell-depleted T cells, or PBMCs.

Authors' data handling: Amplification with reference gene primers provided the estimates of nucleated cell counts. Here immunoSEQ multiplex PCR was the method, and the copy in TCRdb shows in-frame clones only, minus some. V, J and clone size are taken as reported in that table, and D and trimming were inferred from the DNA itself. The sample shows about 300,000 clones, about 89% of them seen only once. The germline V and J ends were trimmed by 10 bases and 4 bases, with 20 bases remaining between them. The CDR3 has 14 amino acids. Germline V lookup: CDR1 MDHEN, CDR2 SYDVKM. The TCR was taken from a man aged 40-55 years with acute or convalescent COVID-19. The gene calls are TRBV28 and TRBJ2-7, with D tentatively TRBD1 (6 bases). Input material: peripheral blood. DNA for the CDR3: TGTGCCATCCTAGGGGACACCGCCTATTACGAGCAGTACTTC. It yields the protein CAILGDTAYYEQYF.